Below are 28 T cell receptor beta chains sequenced from a single sample in a study of OX40 agonist ivuxolimab in advanced cancers. Library creation used the immunoSEQ multiplex PCR assay. Held by TCRdb, this immuneACCESS table contains in-frame sequences only and omits some clones. Under half of the omission traces to an unresolved V gene where checked; the cause of the rest is unknown. This sample gives 43,000 or so clones in total; approximately 88% of them show up just once. The ten largest clones add up to around 14% of the sample. Sequences were derived from CD4+ or CD8+ T cells sorted from blood, sampled in a trial of the OX40 agonist ivuxolimab. These TCRs come from an adult with an advanced solid tumor such as melanoma, head and neck, liver or kidney cancer.

V and J are TRBV19 and TRBJ1-1, with TRBD1 matching over 10 bases. CDR3 length equals 13 residues. Germline trimming cut 8 bases from V and 4 bases from J; bases unmatched to any gene: 4. Germline CDR1 LNHDA, CDR2 SQIVND (reference sequence). The CDR3: CASGDRGVTEAFF. For the CDR3, the DNA is TGTGCCAGTGGGGACAGGGGAGTCACTGAAGCTTTCTTT.

V is TRBV6-5 and J is TRBJ2-2, with TRBD1 identical over 7 bases. Trimming took 6 bases from V and 6 from J; bases not matched to a gene: 4. CDR3 size: 13 residues. From germline, CDR1 is MNHEY and CDR2 SVGAGI. This CDR3 reads CASSRQGSGELFF. The CDR3 DNA is TGTGCCAGCAGCCGACAGGGTTCCGGGGAGCTGTTTTTT.

This chain joins TRBV12-2 and TRBJ2-1; the D call in the table, TRBD1, was not verified against the DNA. TRBV12-2 is assigned pseudogene status. This CDR3 comprises 13 residues. CDR3 bases: TGTGCAAGTCGCTTAGCGTACAGGGATACGGAGTTCTTC. It specifies CASRLAYRDTEFF.

The J gene is TRBJ1-5, the V gene TRBV28, with a possible D match to TRBD1 (6 bases). Germline CDR1 is MDHEN and CDR2 is SYDVKM. V lost 3 bases and J 4 bases, leaving 19 bases between the germline ends. CDR3 size: 17 residues. Here the CDR3 DNA reads TGTGCCAGCAGTTTCTGGGCTTTTCGGGACACGAATCAGCCCCAGCATTTT. It codes for CASSFWAFRDTNQPQHF.

The rearrangement uses TRBV7-8 and TRBJ2-3; D not certain. CDR1 and CDR2 from the germline V gene are SGHVS and FQNEAQ. The CDR3 length is 12 residues. V gave up 10 bases and J gave up 0 bases, with 8 bases separating them. CDR3 in amino acids: CATSRSTDTQYF. The CDR3 nucleotides read TGTGCCACCAGTCGAAGCACAGATACGCAGTATTTT.

The chain is built from TRBV2 and TRBJ1-4; 7 nucleotides line up with TRBD1. This CDR3 contains 13 residues. The V segment lost 9 bases and the J segment 3 bases; nucleotides outside the gene matches: 4. CDR1 and CDR2 (germline): SNHLY, FYNNEI. CDR3 protein: CASRDRPNEKLFF. The CDR3 coding sequence is TGTGCCAGTCGGGACAGACCTAATGAAAAACTGTTTTTT.

The chain has TRBV11-3 and TRBJ2-7, with a weak D call TRBD1 (6 bases). CDR1 is SGHNT and CDR2 is YENEEA in the germline V gene. The length of the CDR3 is 11 residues. V gave up 4 bases and J gave up 8 bases, with 9 bases separating them. CDR3 protein: CASSSDRKQYF. Written as DNA, the CDR3 is TGTGCCAGCAGCTCCGACAGGAAGCAGTACTTC. Together with reference TRBV11-3 and TRBJ2-7, the CDR3 gives the full variable domain: EAGVVQSPRYKIIEKKQPVAFWCNPISGHNTLYWYLQNLGQGPELLIRYENEEAVDDSQLPKDRFSAERLKGVDSTLKIQPAELGDSAVYLCASSSDRKQYFGPGTRLTVT.

The V and J genes are TRBV5-6 and TRBJ2-3; the D call may be TRBD1 or TRBD2 (5 bases each). Trimming stripped 2 bases from V and 6 bases from J, with 19 bases between. Germline V gives CDR1 SGHDT, CDR2 YYEEEE. The CDR3 totals 16 residues. CDR3 nucleotide sequence: TGTGCCAGCAGCTTAGACGGGACCGCATTTGGGGATACGCAGTATTTT. This encodes CASSLDGTAFGDTQYF.

The gene calls are TRBV5-1 and TRBJ1-2; a weak D match, TRBD1 (6 bases). Deletions cut 0 bases from V and 0 bases from J, with 9 bases between. This CDR3 contains 15 residues. Germline loops: CDR1 SGHRS, CDR2 YFSETQ. The CDR3 sequence is CASSLVRGSNYGYTF. CDR3 nucleotide sequence: TGCGCCAGCAGCTTGGTCAGGGGCTCTAACTATGGCTACACCTTC.

The chain has TRBV30 and TRBJ2-7, with TRBD1 matching 9 bases. Germline-derived CDR1 and CDR2 are GTSNPN and SVGIG (reference sequence). CDR3 length equals 19 residues. The junction had 25 bases not matched to a gene; V was cut back by 6 bases and J by 4 bases. The CDR3 DNA reads as TGTGCCTGCACCCCTCAGGGGACAGGGAGGAAAGGGAGGGGGTACGAGCAGTACTTC. It translates to CACTPQGTGRKGRGYEQYF.

In its sample, this clone was seen once. This rearrangement joins TRBV19 to TRBJ2-4, with a tentative D call TRBD2 (6 bases). CDR1 and CDR2 from the germline V gene are LNHDA and SQIVND (reference sequence). The V and J ends lost 4 bases and 6 bases respectively, with 13 bases between them. This CDR3 is 14 amino acids long. DNA for the CDR3: TGTGCCAGTAGTACAGGGACTTTGGGAAACATTCAGTACTTC. It is translated as CASSTGTLGNIQYF.

V usage is TRBV7-3 and J usage is TRBJ2-1; the match to TRBD2 covers 10 bases. Looked up from germline, CDR1 is SGHTA and CDR2 is FQGTGA. This CDR3 contains 14 residues. Trimming cost V 4 bases and J 9 bases; bases outside gene matches: 6. CDR3: CASSYLAGVGEQFF. CDR3 nucleotide sequence: TGTGCCAGCAGCTACCTAGCGGGAGTTGGTGAGCAGTTCTTC. Together with reference TRBV7-3 and TRBJ2-1, the CDR3 gives the full variable domain: GAGVSQTPSNKVTEKGKYVELRCDPISGHTALYWYRQSLGQGPEFLIYFQGTGAADDSGLPNDRFFAVRPEGSVSTLKIQRTERGDSAVYLCASSYLAGVGEQFFGPGTRLTVL.

This chain uses TRBV20-1 with TRBJ2-7; D ambiguous. The CDR3 contains 11 residues. Looked up from germline, CDR1 is DFQATT and CDR2 is SNEGSKA (reference sequence). With 5 bases removed from V and 3 bases from J, the gap between germline ends came to 8 bases. The CDR3 coding sequence is TGCAGTGCTTGGGGAAACTACGAGCAGTACTTC. Its protein product is CSAWGNYEQYF.

The chain carries TRBV6-6 and TRBJ2-7; D remains ambiguous. CDR1 and CDR2 (germline): MNHNY, SVGAGI (reference sequence). The CDR3 is 12 residues long. With 6 bases removed from V and 13 bases from J, the gap between germline ends came to 19 bases. CDR3 nucleotide sequence: TGTGCCAGCAGCAAAACGGGCCTCTCGGAATACTTC. Its translation is CASSKTGLSEYF.

This clone appeared a single time. The chain uses TRBV6-1 and TRBJ2-1; either TRBD1 or TRBD2 may fit D (5 bases each). This CDR3 is built from 13 residues. Germline V gene data show CDR1 as MNHNS and CDR2 as SASEGT. V was pared by 2 bases and J by 12 bases, with 14 bases between. The CDR3 region has the DNA TGTGCCAGCAGTGAAAATGGGGGAGTGGTGCAGTTCTTC. Its protein is CASSENGGVVQFF.

The CDR3 here is CASSLAPLGFVKKLFF. CDR3 DNA sequence: TGCGCCAGCAGCTTGGCACCTCTGGGTTTTGTGAAGAAACTGTTTTTT. The chain recombines TRBV5-1 with TRBJ1-4; D gene unclear. Trimming took off 0 bases at V and 11 bases at J, with 20 bases between the two ends. Germline V gives CDR1 SGHRS, CDR2 YFSETQ. The CDR3 has 16 residues.

This clone was seen a single time. The rearrangement uses TRBV5-5 and TRBJ2-3; D gene ambiguous. Germline V gene sequence: CDR1 SGHKS, CDR2 YYEKEE (reference sequence). The CDR3 consists of 12 residues. The V and J ends lost 0 bases and 6 bases respectively, with 5 bases between them. This CDR3 is CASSLEADTQYF. CDR3 in DNA: TGTGCCAGCAGCTTGGAAGCGGATACGCAGTATTTT.

This clone was observed once. The chain joins TRBV7-9 to TRBJ1-1; D possibly corresponds to TRBD1 (6 bases). Looked up from germline, CDR1 is SEHNR and CDR2 is FQNEAQ (reference sequence). V lost 0 bases, J lost 10 bases, and 15 bases lay in between. This CDR3 has 14 residues. The CDR3 coding sequence is TGTGCCAGCAGCTTAGCTCCAGGGGAGGCTCGAGCTTTCTTT. Translation gives CASSLAPGEARAFF.

The J gene is TRBJ2-1, the V gene TRBV12-5; 8 bases are a match to TRBD1. The germline V gene has CDR1 LGHNT and CDR2 FRNRAP. With 0 bases clipped from V and 8 bases from J, the junction kept 6 bases outside the gene matches. The CDR3 sequence is 15 residues long. The CDR3 region is CASGLVPNRGDEQFF. The CDR3 DNA sequence: TGTGCTAGTGGTTTGGTACCAAACAGGGGGGATGAGCAGTTCTTC.

V usage is TRBV19 and J usage is TRBJ2-1; the D gene is possibly TRBD2 (6 bases). Germline CDR1 LNHDA, CDR2 SQIVND (reference sequence). This CDR3 contains 14 residues. The germline V and J ends were trimmed by 3 bases and 2 bases, with 8 bases remaining between them. The CDR3, as DNA: TGTGCCAGTAGTATCAAGCGGGCCTACAATGAGCAGTTCTTC. This gives the protein CASSIKRAYNEQFF.

The chain combines TRBV18 with TRBJ2-1; 8 nucleotides match TRBD2. Trimming removed 3 bases from V and 9 bases from J; junction bases left unmatched: 10. The germline V gene has CDR1 KGHSH and CDR2 LQKENI. This CDR3 region has 15 residues. Here the CDR3 reads CASSPLGLAPGEQFF. DNA for the CDR3: TGTGCCAGCTCACCTCTCGGACTAGCTCCCGGTGAGCAGTTCTTC.

This chain connects TRBV27 to TRBJ2-6; D possibly corresponds to TRBD1 (6 bases). The CDR3 spans 17 residues. CDR1 is MNHEY, CDR2 SMNVEV, per germline (reference sequence). V was trimmed by 7 bases and J by 2 bases, leaving 18 bases between them. The CDR3 coding sequence is TGTGCCAGCACCTTCGACCTGAGACAGGCTGGGGCCAACGTCCTGACTTTC. Protein product: CASTFDLRQAGANVLTF.

J is TRBJ2-1 and V is TRBV6-1; D remains ambiguous. The CDR3 sequence is 15 residues long. V lost 6 bases and J 0 bases, leaving 12 bases between the germline ends. Germline CDR1 reads MNHNS; CDR2 reads SASEGT. CDR3 in amino acids: CASRRTYSSYNEQFF. For the CDR3, the DNA is TGTGCCAGCAGAAGGACGTATAGCTCCTACAATGAGCAGTTCTTC.

The chain uses TRBV30 and TRBJ1-4; unclear D gene. The CDR3 sequence is 19 residues long. Trimming took 3 bases from V and 8 from J, leaving 31 bases between them. Germline values: CDR1 GTSNPN, CDR2 SVGIG (reference sequence). The CDR3 DNA reads as TGTGCCTGGAGCCCAATCGGCCCCGTCGGCCGAACTAGTGGGGAAAAACTGTTTTTT. Translating it yields CAWSPIGPVGRTSGEKLFF.

The rearrangement uses TRBV4-2 and TRBJ1-6, with D perhaps matching TRBD1 (6 bases). With 0 bases removed from V and 8 bases from J, the gap between germline ends came to 14 bases. This CDR3 comprises 16 residues. From germline, CDR1 is LGHNA and CDR2 YNFKEQ. The CDR3 DNA reads TGTGCCAGCAGCCAAGATGTTGGCCAGGGGTATTCACCCCTCCACTTT. Its protein is CASSQDVGQGYSPLHF.

The chain combines TRBV2 with TRBJ2-7, with 7 nucleotides matching TRBD1. V was clipped by 6 bases and J by 0 bases; unmatched bases: 8. Looked up from germline, CDR1 is SNHLY and CDR2 is FYNNEI. This CDR3 is built from 15 residues. CDR3 DNA: TGTGCCAGCAGCTTACAGGGGCATTCCTCCTACGAGCAGTACTTC. It is translated as CASSLQGHSSYEQYF.

V usage is TRBV11-2 and J usage is TRBJ2-3, with TRBD2 matching over 13 bases. The CDR3 has 16 amino acids. V was clipped by 5 bases and J by 3 bases; unmatched bases: 5. Germline V gene data show CDR1 as SGHAT and CDR2 as FQNNGV. Here the CDR3 reads CASSPGLAGRTDTQYF. CDR3 in DNA: TGTGCCAGCAGCCCGGGACTAGCGGGAAGAACAGATACGCAGTATTTT.

The J gene is TRBJ2-7, the V gene TRBV7-3; tentatively, D is TRBD1 or TRBD2 (5 bases each). Trimming pared 5 bases from V and 2 bases from J, leaving 16 bases between. The CDR3 consists of 15 residues. CDR1 is SGHTA, CDR2 FQGTGA, per germline. The CDR3 DNA follows: TGTGCCAGCAGCCCAGGGCCGGGACCAACCTACGAGCAGTACTTC. It yields the protein CASSPGPGPTYEQYF.